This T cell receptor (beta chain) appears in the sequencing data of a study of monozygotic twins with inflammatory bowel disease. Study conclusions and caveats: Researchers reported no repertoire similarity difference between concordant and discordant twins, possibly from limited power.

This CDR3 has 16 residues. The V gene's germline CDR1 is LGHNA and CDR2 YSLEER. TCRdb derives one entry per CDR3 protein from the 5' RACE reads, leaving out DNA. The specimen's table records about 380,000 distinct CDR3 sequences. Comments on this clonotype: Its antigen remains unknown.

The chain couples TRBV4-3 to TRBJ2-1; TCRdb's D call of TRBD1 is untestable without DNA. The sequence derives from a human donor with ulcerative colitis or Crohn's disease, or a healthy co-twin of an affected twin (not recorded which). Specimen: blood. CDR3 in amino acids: CASSPPTATLLNEQFF.